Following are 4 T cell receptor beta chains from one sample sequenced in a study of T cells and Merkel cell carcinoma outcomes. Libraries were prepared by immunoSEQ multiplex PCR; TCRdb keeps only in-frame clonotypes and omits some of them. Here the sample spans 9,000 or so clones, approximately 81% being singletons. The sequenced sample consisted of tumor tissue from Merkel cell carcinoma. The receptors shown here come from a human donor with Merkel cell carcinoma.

CDR3 sequence (DNA): TGTGCCAGCAGCGGGGGGAGCGGGTACAATGAGCAGTTCTTC. It translates to CASSGGSGYNEQFF. This chain links TRBV7-9 with TRBJ2-1; D perhaps matches TRBD2 (6 bases). The germline gives CDR1 SEHNR, CDR2 FQNEAQ (reference sequence). Deletions cut 5 bases from V and 4 bases from J, with 12 bases between. This CDR3 has 14 amino acids.

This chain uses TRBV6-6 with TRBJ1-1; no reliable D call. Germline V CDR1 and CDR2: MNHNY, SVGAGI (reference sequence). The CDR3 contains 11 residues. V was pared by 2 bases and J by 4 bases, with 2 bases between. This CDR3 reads CASSYGTEAFF. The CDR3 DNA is TGTGCCAGCAGTTACGGCACTGAAGCTTTCTTT.

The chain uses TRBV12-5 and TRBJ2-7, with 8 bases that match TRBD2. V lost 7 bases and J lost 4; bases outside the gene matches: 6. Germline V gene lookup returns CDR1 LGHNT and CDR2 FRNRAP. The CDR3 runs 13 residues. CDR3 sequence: CASAHGRGYEQYF. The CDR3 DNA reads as TGTGCTAGTGCCCACGGGAGGGGGTACGAGCAGTACTTC.

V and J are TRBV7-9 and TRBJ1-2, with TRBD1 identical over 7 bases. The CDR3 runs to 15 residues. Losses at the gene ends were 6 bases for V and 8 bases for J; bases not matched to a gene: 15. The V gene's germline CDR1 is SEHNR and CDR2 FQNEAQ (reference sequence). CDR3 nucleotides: TGTGCCAGCAGACAAACAGACAGGGAATCCCCCGGCTACACCTTC. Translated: CASRQTDRESPGYTF.